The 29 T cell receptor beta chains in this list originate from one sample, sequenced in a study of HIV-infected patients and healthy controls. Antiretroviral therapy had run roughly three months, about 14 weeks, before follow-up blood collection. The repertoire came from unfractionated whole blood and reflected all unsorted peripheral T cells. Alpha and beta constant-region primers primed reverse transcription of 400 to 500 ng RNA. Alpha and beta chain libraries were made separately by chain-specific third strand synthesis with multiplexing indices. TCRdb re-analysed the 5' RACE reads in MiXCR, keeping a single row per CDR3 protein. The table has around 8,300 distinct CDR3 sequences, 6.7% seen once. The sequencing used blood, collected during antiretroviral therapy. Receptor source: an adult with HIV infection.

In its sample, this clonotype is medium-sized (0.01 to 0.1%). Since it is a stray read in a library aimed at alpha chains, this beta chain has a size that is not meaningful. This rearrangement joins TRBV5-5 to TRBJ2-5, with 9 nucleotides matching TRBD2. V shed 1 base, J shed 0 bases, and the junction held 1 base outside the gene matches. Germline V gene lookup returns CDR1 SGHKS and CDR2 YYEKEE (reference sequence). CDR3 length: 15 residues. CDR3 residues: CASSLRTSDQETQYF. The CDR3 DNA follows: TGTGCCAGCAGCTTGCGGACTAGCGACCAAGAGACCCAGTACTTC. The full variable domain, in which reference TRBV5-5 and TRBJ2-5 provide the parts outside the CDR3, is DAGVTQSPTHLIKTRGQQVTLRCSPISGHKSVSWYQQVLGQGPQFIFQYYEKEERGRGNFPDRFSARQFPNYSSELNVNALLLGDSALYLCASSLRTSDQETQYFGPGTRLLVL.

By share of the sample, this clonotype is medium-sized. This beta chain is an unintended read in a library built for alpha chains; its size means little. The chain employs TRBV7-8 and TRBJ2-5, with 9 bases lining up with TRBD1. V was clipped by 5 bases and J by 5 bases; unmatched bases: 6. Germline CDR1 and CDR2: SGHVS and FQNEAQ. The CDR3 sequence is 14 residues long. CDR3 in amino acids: CASSVTGGGETQYF. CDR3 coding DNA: TGTGCCAGCAGCGTTACAGGGGGCGGCGAGACCCAGTACTTC.

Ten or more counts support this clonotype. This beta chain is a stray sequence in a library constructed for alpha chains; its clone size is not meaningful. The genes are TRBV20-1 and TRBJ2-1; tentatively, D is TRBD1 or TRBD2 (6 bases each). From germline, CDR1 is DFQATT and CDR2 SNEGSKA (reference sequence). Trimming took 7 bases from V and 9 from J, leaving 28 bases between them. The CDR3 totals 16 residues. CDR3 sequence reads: CSVSPTGAVGNSEQFF. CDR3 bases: TGCAGTGTCTCCCCGACGGGGGCGGTTGGAAATTCTGAGCAGTTCTTC.

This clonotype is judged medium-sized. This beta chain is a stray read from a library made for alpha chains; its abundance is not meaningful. CDR3 residues: CASSPIAPGTGPGEQYF. The DNA of the CDR3 is TGTGCCAGCAGTCCGATAGCGCCCGGGACAGGGCCCGGCGAGCAGTACTTC. J is TRBJ2-7 and V is TRBV12-3 or TRBV12-4; 9 bases line up with TRBD1. This CDR3 has 17 residues. V dropped 5 bases and J dropped 6; count of bases not matched to a gene: 17.

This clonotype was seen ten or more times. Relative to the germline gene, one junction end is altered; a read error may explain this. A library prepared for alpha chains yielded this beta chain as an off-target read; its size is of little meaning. The DNA of the CDR3 is TGTGCTAGCAGCTTTCGAGCAGGAGGTGACCAGTACTTC. Protein product: CASSFRAGGDQYF. The chain couples TRBV7-7 to TRBJ2-5; TRBD2 is a possible D gene (5 bases). This CDR3 spans 13 amino acids. Germline values: CDR1 SSHAT, CDR2 FNYEAQ (reference sequence).

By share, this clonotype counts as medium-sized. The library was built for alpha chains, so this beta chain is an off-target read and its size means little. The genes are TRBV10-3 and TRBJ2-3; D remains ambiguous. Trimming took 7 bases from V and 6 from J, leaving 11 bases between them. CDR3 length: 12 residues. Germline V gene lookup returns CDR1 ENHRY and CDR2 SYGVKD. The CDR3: CAIKTVADTQYF. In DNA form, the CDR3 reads TGTGCCATCAAAACCGTCGCGGATACGCAGTATTTT.

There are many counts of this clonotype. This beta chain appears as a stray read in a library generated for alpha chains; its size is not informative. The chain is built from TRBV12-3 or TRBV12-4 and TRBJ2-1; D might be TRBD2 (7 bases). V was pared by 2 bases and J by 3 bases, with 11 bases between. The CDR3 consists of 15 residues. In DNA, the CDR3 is TGTGCCAGCAGTTTAAGGCGGGGGCGCTACAATGAGCAGTTCTTC. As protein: CASSLRRGRYNEQFF.

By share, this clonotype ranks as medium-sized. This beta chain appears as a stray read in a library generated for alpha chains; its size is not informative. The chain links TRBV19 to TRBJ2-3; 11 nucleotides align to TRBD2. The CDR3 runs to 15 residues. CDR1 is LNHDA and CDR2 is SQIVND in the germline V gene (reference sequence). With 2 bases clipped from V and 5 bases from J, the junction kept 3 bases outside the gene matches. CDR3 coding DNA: TGTGCCAGTAGTATACTAGCGGGAGGACAAGATACGCAGTATTTT. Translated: CASSILAGGQDTQYF.

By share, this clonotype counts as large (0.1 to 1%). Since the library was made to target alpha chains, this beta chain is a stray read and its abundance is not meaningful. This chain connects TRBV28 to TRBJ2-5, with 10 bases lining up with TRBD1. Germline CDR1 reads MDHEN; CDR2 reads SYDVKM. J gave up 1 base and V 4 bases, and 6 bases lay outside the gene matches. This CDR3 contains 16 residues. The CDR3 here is CASSSGTGAAQETQYF. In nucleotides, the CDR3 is TGTGCCAGCAGTTCCGGGACAGGGGCCGCCCAAGAGACCCAGTACTTC.

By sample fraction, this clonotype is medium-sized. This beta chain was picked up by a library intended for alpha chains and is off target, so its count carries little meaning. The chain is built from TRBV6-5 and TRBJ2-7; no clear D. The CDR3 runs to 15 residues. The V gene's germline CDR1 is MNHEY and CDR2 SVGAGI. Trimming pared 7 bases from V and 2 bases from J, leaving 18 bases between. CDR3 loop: CASKKTTLGTYEQYF. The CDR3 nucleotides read TGTGCCAGCAAAAAAACCACCCTAGGAACCTACGAGCAGTACTTC.

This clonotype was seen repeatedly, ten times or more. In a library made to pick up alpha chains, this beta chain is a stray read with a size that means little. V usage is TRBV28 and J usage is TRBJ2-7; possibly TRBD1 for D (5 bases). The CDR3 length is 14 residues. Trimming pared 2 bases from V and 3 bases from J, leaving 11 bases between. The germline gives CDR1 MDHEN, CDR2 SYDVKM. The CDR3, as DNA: TGTGCCAGCAGTTTACCACAGGTGGGCTACGAGCAGTACTTC. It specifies CASSLPQVGYEQYF.

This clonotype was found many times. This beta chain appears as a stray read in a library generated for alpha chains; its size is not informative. DNA for the CDR3: TGTGCCAGCAGTACGGGACAGGCTAACACCGGGGAGCTGTTTTTT. This gives the protein CASSTGQANTGELFF. V usage is TRBV6-1 and J usage is TRBJ2-2; TRBD1 matches 8 bases. Trimming took 5 bases from V and 2 from J; bases not matched to a gene: 4. This CDR3 region has 15 residues. Germline CDR1 reads MNHNS; CDR2 reads SASEGT.

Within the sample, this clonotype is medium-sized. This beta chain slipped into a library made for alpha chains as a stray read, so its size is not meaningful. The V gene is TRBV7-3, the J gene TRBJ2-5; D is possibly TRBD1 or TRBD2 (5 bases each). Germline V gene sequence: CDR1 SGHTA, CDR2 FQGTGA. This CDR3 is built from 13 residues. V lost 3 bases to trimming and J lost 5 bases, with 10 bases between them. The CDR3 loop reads CASSLGDRETQYF. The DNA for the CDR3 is TGTGCCAGCAGCTTGGGGGACCGGGAGACCCAGTACTTC.

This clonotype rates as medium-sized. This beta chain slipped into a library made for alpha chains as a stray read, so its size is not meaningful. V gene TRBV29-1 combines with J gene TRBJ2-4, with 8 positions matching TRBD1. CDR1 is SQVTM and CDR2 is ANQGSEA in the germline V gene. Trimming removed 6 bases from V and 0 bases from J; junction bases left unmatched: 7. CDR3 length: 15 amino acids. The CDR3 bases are TGCAGCGTCCCCAGGACAGGGTTAGCCAAAAACATTCAGTACTTC. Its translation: CSVPRTGLAKNIQYF.

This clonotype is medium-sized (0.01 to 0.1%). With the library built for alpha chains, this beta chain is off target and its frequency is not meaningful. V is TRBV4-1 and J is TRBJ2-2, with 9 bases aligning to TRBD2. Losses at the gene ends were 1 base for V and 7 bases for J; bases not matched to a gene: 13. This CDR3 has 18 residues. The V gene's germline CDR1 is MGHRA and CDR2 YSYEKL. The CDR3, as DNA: TGCGCCAGCAGCCAAGTCCCCGGGACTAGCTTGGGGAGCGGGGAGCTGTTTTTT. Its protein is CASSQVPGTSLGSGELFF.

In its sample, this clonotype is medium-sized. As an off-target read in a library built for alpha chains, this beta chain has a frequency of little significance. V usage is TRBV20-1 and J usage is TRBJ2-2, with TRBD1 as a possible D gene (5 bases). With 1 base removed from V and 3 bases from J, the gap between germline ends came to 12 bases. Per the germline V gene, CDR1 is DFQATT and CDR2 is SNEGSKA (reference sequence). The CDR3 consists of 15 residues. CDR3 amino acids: CSARAKGMDTGELFF. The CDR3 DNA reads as TGCAGTGCTAGAGCCAAGGGGATGGACACCGGGGAGCTGTTTTTT.

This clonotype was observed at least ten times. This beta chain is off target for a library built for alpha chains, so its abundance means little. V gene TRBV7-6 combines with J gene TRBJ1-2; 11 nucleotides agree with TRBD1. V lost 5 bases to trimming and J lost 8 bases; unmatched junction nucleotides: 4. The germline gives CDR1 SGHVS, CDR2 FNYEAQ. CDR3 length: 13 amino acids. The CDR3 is CASSLGQGAGYTF. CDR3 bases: TGTGCCAGCAGCCTAGGACAGGGGGCAGGCTACACCTTC.

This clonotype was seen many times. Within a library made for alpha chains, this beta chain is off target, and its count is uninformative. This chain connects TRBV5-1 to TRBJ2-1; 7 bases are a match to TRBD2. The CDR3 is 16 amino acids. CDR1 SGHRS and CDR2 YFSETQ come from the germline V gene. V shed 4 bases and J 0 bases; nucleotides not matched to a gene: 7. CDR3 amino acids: CASSHTLAVSYNEQFF. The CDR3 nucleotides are TGCGCCAGCAGCCACACTCTAGCGGTCTCCTACAATGAGCAGTTCTTC.

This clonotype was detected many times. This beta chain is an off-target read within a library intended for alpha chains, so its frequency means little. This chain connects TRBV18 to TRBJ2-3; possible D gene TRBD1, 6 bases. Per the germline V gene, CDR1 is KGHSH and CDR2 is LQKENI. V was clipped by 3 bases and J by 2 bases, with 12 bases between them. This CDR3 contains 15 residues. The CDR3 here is CASSPWKGDTDTQYF. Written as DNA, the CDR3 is TGTGCCAGCTCACCGTGGAAGGGGGACACAGATACGCAGTATTTT.

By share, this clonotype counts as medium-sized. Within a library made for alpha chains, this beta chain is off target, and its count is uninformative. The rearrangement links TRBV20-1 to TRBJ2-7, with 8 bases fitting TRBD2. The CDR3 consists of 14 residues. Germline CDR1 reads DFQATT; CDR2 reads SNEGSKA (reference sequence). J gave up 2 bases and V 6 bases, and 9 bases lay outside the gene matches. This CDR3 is CSATSGRWPYEQYF. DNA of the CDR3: TGCAGTGCAACAAGCGGGAGATGGCCCTACGAGCAGTACTTC.

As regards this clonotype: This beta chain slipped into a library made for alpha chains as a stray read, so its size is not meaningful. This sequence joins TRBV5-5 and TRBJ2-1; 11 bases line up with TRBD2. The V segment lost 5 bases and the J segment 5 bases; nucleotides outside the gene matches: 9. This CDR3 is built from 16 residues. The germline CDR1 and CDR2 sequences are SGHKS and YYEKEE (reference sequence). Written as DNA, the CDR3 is TGTGCCAGCAGTTCTACTAGCGGGAGAAACCACAATGAGCAGTTCTTC. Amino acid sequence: CASSSTSGRNHNEQFF.

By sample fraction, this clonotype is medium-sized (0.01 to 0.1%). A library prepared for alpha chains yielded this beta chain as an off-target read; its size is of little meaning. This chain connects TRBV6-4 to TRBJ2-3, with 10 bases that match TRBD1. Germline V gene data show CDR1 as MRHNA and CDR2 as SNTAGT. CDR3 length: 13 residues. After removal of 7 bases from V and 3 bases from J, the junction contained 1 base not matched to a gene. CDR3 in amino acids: CASKGQGTDTQYF. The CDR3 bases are TGTGCCAGCAAGGGACAGGGGACAGATACGCAGTATTTT.

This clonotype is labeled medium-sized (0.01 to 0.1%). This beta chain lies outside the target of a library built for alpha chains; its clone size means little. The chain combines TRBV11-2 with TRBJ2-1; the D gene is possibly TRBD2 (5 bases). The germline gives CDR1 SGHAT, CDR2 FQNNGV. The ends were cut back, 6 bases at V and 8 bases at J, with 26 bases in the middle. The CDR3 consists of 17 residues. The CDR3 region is CASRTLLRTPTPYEQFF. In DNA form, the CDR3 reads TGTGCCAGCAGGACCTTGCTACGGACTCCCACCCCCTATGAGCAGTTCTTC. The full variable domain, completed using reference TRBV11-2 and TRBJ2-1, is EAGVAQSPRYKIIEKRQSVAFWCNPISGHATLYWYQQILGQGPKLLIQFQNNGVVDDSQLPKDRFSAERLKGVDSTLKIQPAKLEDSAVYLCASRTLLRTPTPYEQFFGPGTRLTVL.

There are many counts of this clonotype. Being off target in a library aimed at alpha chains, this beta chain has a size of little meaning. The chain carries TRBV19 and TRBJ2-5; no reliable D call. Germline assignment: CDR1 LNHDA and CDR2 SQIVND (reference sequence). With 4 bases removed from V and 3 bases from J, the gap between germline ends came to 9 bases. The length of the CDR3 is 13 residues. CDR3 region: CASSNPWKETQYF. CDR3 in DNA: TGTGCCAGTAGTAACCCCTGGAAAGAGACCCAGTACTTC.

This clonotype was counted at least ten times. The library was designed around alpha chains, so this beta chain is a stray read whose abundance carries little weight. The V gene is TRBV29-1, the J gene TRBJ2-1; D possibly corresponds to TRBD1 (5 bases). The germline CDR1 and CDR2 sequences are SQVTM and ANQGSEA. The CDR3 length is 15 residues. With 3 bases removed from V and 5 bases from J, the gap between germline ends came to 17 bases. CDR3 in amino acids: CSVDAPQGLNNEQFF. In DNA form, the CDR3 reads TGCAGCGTTGATGCTCCGCAGGGTTTGAACAATGAGCAGTTCTTC.

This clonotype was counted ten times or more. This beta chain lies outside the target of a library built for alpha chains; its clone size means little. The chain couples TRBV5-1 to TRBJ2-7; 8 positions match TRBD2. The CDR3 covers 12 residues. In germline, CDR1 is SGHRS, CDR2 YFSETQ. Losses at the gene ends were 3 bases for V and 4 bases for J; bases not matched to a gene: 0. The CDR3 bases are TGCGCCAGCAGCTCGGGGGGGTACGAGCAGTACTTC. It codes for CASSSGGYEQYF.

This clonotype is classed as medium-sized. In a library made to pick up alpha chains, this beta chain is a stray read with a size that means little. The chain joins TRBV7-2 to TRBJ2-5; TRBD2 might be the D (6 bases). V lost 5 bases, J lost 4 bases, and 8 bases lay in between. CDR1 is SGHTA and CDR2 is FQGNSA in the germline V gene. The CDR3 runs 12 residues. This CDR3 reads CASSPGLETQYF. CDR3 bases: TGTGCCAGCAGCCCGGGACTAGAGACCCAGTACTTC.

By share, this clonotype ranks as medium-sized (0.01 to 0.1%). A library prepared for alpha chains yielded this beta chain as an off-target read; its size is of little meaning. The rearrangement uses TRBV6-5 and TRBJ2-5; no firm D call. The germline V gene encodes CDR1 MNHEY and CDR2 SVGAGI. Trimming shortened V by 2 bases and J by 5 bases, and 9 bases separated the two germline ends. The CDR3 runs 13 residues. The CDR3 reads CASSYGSAETQYF. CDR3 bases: TGTGCCAGCAGTTACGGTTCCGCGGAGACCCAGTACTTC.

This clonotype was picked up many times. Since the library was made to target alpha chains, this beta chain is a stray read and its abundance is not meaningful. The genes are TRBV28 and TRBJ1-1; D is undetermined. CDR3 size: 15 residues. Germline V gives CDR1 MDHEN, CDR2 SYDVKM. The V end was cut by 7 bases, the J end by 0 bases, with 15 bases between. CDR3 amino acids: CASTLRPRMNTEAFF. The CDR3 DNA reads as TGTGCCAGCACCCTTAGGCCCAGGATGAACACTGAAGCTTTCTTT.